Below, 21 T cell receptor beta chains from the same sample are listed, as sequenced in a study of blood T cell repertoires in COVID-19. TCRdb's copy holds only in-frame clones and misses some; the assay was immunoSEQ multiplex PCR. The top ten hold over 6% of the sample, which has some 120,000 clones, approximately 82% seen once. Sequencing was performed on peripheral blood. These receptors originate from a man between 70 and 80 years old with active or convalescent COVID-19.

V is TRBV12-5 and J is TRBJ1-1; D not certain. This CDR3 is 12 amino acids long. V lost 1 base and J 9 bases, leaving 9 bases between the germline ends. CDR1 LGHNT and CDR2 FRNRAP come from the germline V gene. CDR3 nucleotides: TGTGCTAGTGGTTTGGACATCCAAAAAGCTTTCTTT. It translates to CASGLDIQKAFF. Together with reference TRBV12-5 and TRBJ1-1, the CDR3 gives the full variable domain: DARVTQTPRHKVTEMGQEVTMRCQPILGHNTVFWYRQTMMQGLELLAYFRNRAPLDDSGMPKDRFSAEMPDATLATLKIQPSEPRDSAVYFCASGLDIQKAFFGQGTRLTVV.

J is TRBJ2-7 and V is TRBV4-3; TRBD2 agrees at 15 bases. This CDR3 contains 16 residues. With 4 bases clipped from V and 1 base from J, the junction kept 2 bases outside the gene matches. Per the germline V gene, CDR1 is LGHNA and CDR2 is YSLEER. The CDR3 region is CASSRGLAGGSYEQYF. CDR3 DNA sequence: TGCGCCAGCAGCCGCGGACTAGCGGGGGGGTCCTACGAGCAGTACTTC.

The CDR3 nucleotides read TGTGCCAGCAGCTTAGCAGGGGGATCTGAAAAACTGTTTTTT. As protein: CASSLAGGSEKLFF. The chain is built from TRBV11-2 and TRBJ1-4; 7 bases fit TRBD1. CDR3 length equals 14 residues. CDR1 is SGHAT and CDR2 is FQNNGV in the germline V gene. The trim removed 1 base at V and 7 bases at J, leaving 3 bases unmatched.

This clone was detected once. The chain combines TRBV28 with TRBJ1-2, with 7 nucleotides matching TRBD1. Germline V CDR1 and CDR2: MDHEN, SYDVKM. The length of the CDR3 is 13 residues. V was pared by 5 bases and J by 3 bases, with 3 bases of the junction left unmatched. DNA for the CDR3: TGTGCCAGCAGTCGGGACAGTTACTATGGCTACACCTTC. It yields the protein CASSRDSYYGYTF.

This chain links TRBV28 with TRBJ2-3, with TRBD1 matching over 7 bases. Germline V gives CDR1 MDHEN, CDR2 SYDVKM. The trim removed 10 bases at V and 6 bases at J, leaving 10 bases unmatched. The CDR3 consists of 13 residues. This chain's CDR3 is CATFKTGRDTQYF. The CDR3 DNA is TGTGCCACCTTTAAGACAGGGCGGGATACGCAGTATTTT.

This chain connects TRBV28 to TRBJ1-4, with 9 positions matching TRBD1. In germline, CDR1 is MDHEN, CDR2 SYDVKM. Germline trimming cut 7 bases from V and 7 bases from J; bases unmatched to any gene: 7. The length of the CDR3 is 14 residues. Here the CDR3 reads CASKQTGGFEKLFF. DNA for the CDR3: TGTGCCAGCAAACAGACAGGGGGGTTTGAAAAACTGTTTTTT.

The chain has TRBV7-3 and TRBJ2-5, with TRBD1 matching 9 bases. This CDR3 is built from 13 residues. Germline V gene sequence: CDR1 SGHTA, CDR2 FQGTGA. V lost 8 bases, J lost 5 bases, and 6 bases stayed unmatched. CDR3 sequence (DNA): TGTGCCAGCGGGACAGGGCATGGGGAGACCCAGTACTTC. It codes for CASGTGHGETQYF. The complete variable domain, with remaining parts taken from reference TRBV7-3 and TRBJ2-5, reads GAGVSQTPSNKVTEKGKYVELRCDPISGHTALYWYRQSLGQGPEFLIYFQGTGAADDSGLPNDRFFAVRPEGSVSTLKIQRTERGDSAVYLCASGTGHGETQYFGPGTRLLVL.

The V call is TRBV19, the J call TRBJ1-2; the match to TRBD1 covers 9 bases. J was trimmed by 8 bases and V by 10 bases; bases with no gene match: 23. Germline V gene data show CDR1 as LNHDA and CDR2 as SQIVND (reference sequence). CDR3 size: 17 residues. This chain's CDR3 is CATAQAGTGTFVRGYTF. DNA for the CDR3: TGTGCCACCGCTCAAGCAGGGACAGGGACCTTCGTGAGGGGCTACACCTTC.

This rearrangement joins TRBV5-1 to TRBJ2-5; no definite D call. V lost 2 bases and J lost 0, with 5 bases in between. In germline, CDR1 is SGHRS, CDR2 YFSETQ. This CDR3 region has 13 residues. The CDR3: CASSLANQETQYF. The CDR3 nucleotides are TGCGCCAGCAGCTTAGCGAACCAAGAGACCCAGTACTTC.

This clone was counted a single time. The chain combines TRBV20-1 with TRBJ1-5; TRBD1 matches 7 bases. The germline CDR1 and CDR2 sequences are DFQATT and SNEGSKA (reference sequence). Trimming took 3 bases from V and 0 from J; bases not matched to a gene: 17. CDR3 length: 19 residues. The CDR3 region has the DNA TGCAGTGCTAGTGCAGGGACAGATTGGGGGATGGATAGCAATCAGCCCCAGCATTTT. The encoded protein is CSASAGTDWGMDSNQPQHF.

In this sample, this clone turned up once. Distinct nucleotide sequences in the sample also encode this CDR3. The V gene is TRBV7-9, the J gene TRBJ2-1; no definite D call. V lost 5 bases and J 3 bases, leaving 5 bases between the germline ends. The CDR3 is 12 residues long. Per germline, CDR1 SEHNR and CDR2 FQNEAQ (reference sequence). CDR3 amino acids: CASSPGYNEQFF. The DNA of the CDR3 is TGTGCCAGCAGCCCCGGCTACAATGAGCAGTTCTTC.

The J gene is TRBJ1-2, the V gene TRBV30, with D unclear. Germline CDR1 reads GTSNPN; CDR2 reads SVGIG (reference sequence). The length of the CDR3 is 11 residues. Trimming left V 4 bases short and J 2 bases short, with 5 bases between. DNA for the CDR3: TGTGCCTGGACCCTCAACTATGGCTACACCTTC. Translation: CAWTLNYGYTF.

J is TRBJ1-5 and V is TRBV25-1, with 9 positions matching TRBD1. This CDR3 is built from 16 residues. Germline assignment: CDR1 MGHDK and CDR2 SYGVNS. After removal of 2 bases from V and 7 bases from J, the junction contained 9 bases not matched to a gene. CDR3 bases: TGTGCCAGCAGTGAAGGGGGAGGGACAGGGCAGCAGCCCCAGCATTTT. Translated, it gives CASSEGGGTGQQPQHF.

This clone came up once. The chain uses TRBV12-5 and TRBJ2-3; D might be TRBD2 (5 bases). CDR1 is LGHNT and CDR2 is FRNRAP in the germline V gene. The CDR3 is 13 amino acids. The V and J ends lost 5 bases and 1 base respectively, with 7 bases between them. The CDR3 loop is CASGDGGTDTQYF. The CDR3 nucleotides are TGTGCTAGTGGTGACGGGGGCACAGATACGCAGTATTTT.

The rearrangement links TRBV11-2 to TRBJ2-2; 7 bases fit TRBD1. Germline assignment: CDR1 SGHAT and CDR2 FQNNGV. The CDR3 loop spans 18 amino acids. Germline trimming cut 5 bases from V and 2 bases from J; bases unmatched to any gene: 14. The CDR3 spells CASSHIGWGQINTGELFF. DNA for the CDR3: TGTGCCAGCAGCCATATCGGGTGGGGACAGATAAACACCGGGGAGCTGTTTTTT.

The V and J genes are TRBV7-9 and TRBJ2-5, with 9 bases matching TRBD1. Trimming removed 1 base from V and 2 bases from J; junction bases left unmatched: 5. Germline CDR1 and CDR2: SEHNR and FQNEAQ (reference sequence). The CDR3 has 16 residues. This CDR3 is CASSLGEGQGQETQYF. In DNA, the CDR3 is TGTGCCAGCAGCTTAGGTGAGGGACAGGGACAAGAGACCCAGTACTTC. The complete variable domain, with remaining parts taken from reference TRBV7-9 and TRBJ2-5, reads DTGVSQNPRHKITKRGQNVTFRCDPISEHNRLYWYRQTLGQGPEFLTYFQNEAQLEKSRLLSDRFSAERPKGSFSTLEIQRTEQGDSAMYLCASSLGEGQGQETQYFGPGTRLLVL.

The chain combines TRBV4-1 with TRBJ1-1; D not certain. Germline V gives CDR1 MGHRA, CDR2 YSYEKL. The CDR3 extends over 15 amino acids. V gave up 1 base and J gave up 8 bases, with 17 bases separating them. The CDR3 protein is CASSQVPIRGNEAFF. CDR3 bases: TGCGCCAGCAGCCAAGTCCCGATTCGGGGTAACGAAGCTTTCTTT.

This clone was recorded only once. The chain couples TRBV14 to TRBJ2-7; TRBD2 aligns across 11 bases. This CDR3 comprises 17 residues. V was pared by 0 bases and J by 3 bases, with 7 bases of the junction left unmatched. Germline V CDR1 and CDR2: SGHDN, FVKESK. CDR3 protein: CASSQDGLAGGFYEQYF. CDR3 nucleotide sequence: TGTGCCAGCAGCCAAGACGGCCTAGCGGGGGGCTTCTACGAGCAGTACTTC.

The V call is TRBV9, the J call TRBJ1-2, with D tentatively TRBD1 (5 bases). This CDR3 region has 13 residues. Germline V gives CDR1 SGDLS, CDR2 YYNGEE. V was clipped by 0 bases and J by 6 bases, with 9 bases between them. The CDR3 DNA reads TGTGCCAGCAGCGTAGTCGGGGGGGATGGCTACACCTTC. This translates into CASSVVGGDGYTF.

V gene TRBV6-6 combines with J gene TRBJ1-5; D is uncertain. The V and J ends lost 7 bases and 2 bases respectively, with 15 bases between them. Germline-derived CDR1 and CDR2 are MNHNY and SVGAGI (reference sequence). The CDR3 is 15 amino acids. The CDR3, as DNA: TGTGCCAGCATACTAGCACCGGATGGCAATCAGCCCCAGCATTTT. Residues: CASILAPDGNQPQHF.

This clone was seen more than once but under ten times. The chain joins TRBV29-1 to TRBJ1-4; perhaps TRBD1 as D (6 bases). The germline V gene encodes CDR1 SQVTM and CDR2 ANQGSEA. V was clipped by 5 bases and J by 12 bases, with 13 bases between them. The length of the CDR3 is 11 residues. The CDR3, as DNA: TGCAGCGTTCGGGGGGCAGGTCAACTGTTTTTT. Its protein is CSVRGAGQLFF. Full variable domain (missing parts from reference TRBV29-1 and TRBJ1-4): SAVISQKPSRDICQRGTSLTIQCQVDSQVTMMFWYRQQPGQSLTLIATANQGSEATYESGFVIDKFPISRPNLTFSTLTVSNMSPEDSSIYLCSVRGAGQLFFGSGTQLSVL.